The 5 T cell receptor beta chains below were found in one sample sequenced in a study of T cells in women clearing cervical HPV infection. Only in-frame clones appear in the TCRdb table, and some are missing; sequencing was by immunoSEQ multiplex PCR. The specimen's table records approximately 41,000 clones. Sequencing was performed on blood buffy coat. Every receptor here comes from a woman between 18 and 75 years old with a cervical HPV16 infection that either progressed to CIN3+ or cleared (not recorded which).

In the case of this clone: The read falls 3 residues short of the CDR3 end, and the missing part is taken from the germline J gene. This chain connects TRBV2 to TRBJ1-2; 7 nucleotides align to TRBD1. This CDR3 has 15 amino acids. Germline V gene lookup returns CDR1 SNHLY and CDR2 FYNNEI. CDR3 DNA (partial): TGTGCCAGCAGTGAAATTTGGAGAACAGGGGAAGGC. Its protein product is CASSEIWRTGEG. The entire CDR3 reads CASSEIWRTGEGYTF.

Concerning this clone itself: The missing CDR3 end, 3 residues past where the read stops, is filled in from the germline J gene. The chain is built from TRBV19 and TRBJ2-2, with 7 positions matching TRBD1. The CDR3 has 18 amino acids. V was pared by 4 bases and J by 4 bases, with 15 bases of the junction left unmatched. Germline V CDR1 and CDR2: LNHDA, SQIVND (reference sequence). The CDR3 loop reads CASSNHEQGLGSTGELFF. Incomplete CDR3 DNA: TGTGCCAGTAGTAATCACGAACAGGGGCTGGGTAGCACCGGGGAG. Full variable domain (missing parts from reference TRBV19 and TRBJ2-2): DGGITQSPKYLFRKEGQNVTLSCEQNLNHDAMYWYRQDPGQGLRLIYYSQIVNDFQKGDIAEGYSVSREKKESFPLTVTSAQKNPTAFYLCASSNHEQGLGSTGELFFGEGSRLTVL.

Note on this clone: With the read ending 3 residues before the CDR3 end, the germline J gene is used to fill in that end. The chain links TRBV10-3 to TRBJ2-3, with D perhaps TRBD1 (6 bases). Germline V gene sequence: CDR1 ENHRY, CDR2 SYGVKD. This CDR3 comprises 13 residues. V was shortened by 6 bases and J by 3 bases, with 10 bases between the two germline ends. The CDR3 bases that were read are TGTGCCATCAGCCAGGGGCGTACAGATACG. Translating gives CAISQGRTDT. The CDR3 in its entirety is CAISQGRTDTQYF.

With regard to this clone: With the read ending 3 residues before the CDR3 end, the germline J gene is used to fill in that end. The rearrangement uses TRBV19 and TRBJ1-2; perhaps TRBD1 as D (6 bases). This CDR3 is 14 amino acids long. The germline V gene has CDR1 LNHDA and CDR2 SQIVND (reference sequence). CDR3 bases read: TGTGCCAGTAGTATCGCGGGGGCGATATCCGGC. Its protein product is CASSIAGAISG. The full CDR3 protein reads CASSIAGAISGYTF.

Concerning this clone itself: The read halts 3 residues ahead of the CDR3 end, with the missing end drawn from the germline J gene. The V gene is TRBV9, the J gene TRBJ2-1; 7 bases line up with TRBD1. CDR1 is SGDLS, CDR2 YYNGEE, per germline. V lost 3 bases and J lost 7; bases outside the gene matches: 10. The CDR3 consists of 15 residues. CDR3 sequence reads: CASSAQQGKANEQFF. Partial CDR3 DNA: TGTGCCAGCAGCGCGCAACAGGGGAAAGCAAATGAG.